This T cell receptor beta chain was retrieved from a study of OX40 agonist ivuxolimab in advanced cancers. As for the study in general: Patients' therapy was ivuxolimab, an antibody that acts as an agonist of OX40 (CD134). The mean age was roughly 60 years, ranging from about 20 to 90, with 80% to 85% of participants male. Past anti-PD-1, anti-PD-L1 or anti-CTLA-4 therapy was accepted, and 30% to 50% had received some.

The repertoire was sequenced with immunoSEQ multiplex PCR; TCRdb's copy has only in-frame clones and lacks some. Of around 10,000 clones listed, around 80% were seen once; the top ten hold about 16%. Between the trimmed V and J ends, which lost 6 bases and 6 bases, there was a span of 18 bases. The CDR3 consists of 14 residues. Germline V gives CDR1 MNHEY, CDR2 SVGAGI. The study, taken as a whole, reports: Among the lowest peripheral clonal expansion occurred in 0.1-3.0 mg/kg partial responders.

In the case of this clone: The target antigen is unknown.

The chain combines TRBV6-5 with TRBJ2-7; perhaps TRBD1 as D (6 bases). The specimen comprised CD4+ or CD8+ T cells sorted from blood, sampled in a trial of the OX40 agonist ivuxolimab. This clonotype was obtained from an adult with an advanced solid tumor such as melanoma, head and neck, liver or kidney cancer. CDR3 loop: CASSYRDTSFEQYF. The CDR3 DNA is TGTGCCAGCAGCTACCGGGACACCAGCTTCGAGCAGTACTTC.